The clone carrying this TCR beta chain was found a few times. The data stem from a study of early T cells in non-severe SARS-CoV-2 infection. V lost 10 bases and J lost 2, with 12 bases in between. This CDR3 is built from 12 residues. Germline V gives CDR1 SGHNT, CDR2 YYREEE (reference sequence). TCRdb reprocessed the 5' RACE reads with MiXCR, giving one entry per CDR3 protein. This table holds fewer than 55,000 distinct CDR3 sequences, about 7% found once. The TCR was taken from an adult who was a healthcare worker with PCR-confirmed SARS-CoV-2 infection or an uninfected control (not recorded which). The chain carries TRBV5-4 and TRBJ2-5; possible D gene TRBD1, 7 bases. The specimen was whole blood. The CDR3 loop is CAGGTEQETQYF. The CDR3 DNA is TGTGCCGGAGGGACAGAACAAGAGACCCAGTACTTC.